This passage covers 27 T cell receptor beta chains from one sample sequenced in a study of blood T cell repertoires in COVID-19. Assay: immunoSEQ multiplex PCR; the TCRdb copy retains only in-frame clones and omits some. Among about 100,000 clones, around 93% were seen once, and the ten largest hold 17%. The sequenced material came from peripheral blood. These receptors were obtained from a man between 50 and 59 years old with acute or convalescent COVID-19.

The chain joins TRBV7-8 to TRBJ1-5; maybe TRBD1 (6 bases). Trimming shortened V by 1 base and J by 4 bases, and 17 bases separated the two germline ends. The CDR3 has 17 amino acids. Germline assignment: CDR1 SGHVS and CDR2 FQNEAQ. The CDR3 DNA sequence: TGTGCCAGCAGCTTAGAAAAACAGGGAATTCGTAATCAGCCCCAGCATTTT. Translation: CASSLEKQGIRNQPQHF.

This chain uses TRBV6-5 with TRBJ2-7, with D unresolved. The germline V gene encodes CDR1 MNHEY and CDR2 SVGAGI. The V end lost 0 bases, the J end lost 5 bases, and 8 bases lay between the germline ends. This CDR3 is 13 amino acids long. CDR3 amino acids: CASSYSSSHEQYF. Written as DNA, the CDR3 is TGTGCCAGCAGTTACTCGTCCAGTCACGAGCAGTACTTC.

The sample holds a few counts of this clone. V gene TRBV30 combines with J gene TRBJ1-3, with TRBD1 matching over 9 bases. Germline V gene lookup returns CDR1 GTSNPN and CDR2 SVGIG (reference sequence). The CDR3 contains 18 residues. V trimming: 1 base; J trimming: 0 bases; junction bases outside the gene matches: 10. The DNA for the CDR3 is TGTGCCTGGAGTGGGTTAGGACAGGGGACTATCTCTGGAAACACCATATATTTT. Its protein is CAWSGLGQGTISGNTIYF.

This rearrangement joins TRBV5-1 to TRBJ1-6; TRBD1 might be the D (5 bases). CDR3 size: 14 residues. Trimming removed 4 bases at V and 6 bases at J, with 11 bases between. Per germline, CDR1 SGHRS and CDR2 YFSETQ. CDR3: CASSLRATNSPLHF. The DNA for the CDR3 is TGCGCCAGCAGCCTCAGGGCCACTAATTCACCCCTCCACTTT.

The chain joins TRBV3-1 (or the pseudogene TRBV3-2) to TRBJ1-5, with D unresolved. Germline CDR1 is LGHDT and CDR2 is YNNKEL (reference sequence). Trimming shortened V by 6 bases and J by 5 bases, and 14 bases separated the two germline ends. The length of the CDR3 is 14 residues. CDR3 sequence reads: CASRNSGGHQPQHF. DNA of the CDR3: TGTGCCAGCAGAAACTCCGGAGGCCATCAGCCCCAGCATTTT.

The sample holds one count of this clone. The genes are TRBV5-1 and TRBJ2-2; 9 bases align to TRBD1. Germline V gives CDR1 SGHRS, CDR2 YFSETQ. Germline trimming cut 4 bases from V and 0 bases from J; bases unmatched to any gene: 4. CDR3 length: 16 amino acids. CDR3 nucleotides: TGCGCCAGCAGCGCCCGGACAGGGGCGAACACCGGGGAGCTGTTTTTT. Amino acids: CASSARTGANTGELFF.

The chain has TRBV19 and TRBJ1-6, with D possibly matching TRBD1 (6 bases). The CDR3 has 18 amino acids. Trimming took 5 bases from V and 1 from J, leaving 18 bases between them. The germline V gene encodes CDR1 LNHDA and CDR2 SQIVND (reference sequence). DNA for the CDR3: TGTGCCAGTAGTCCGTCCCTGGGCAGGGGATCCTATAATTCACCCCTCCACTTT. Translation gives CASSPSLGRGSYNSPLHF.

The chain couples TRBV3-1 (or the pseudogene TRBV3-2) to TRBJ2-1, with 7 bases aligning to TRBD1. Unmatched junction bases numbered 6, after V lost 3 bases and J lost 4 bases. The CDR3 extends over 15 amino acids. Germline CDR1 reads LGHDT; CDR2 reads YNNKEL (reference sequence). The CDR3 reads CASSHRQGGYNEQFF. CDR3 DNA sequence: TGTGCCAGCAGCCACCGACAGGGCGGATACAATGAGCAGTTCTTC.

The chain recombines TRBV18 with TRBJ1-6, with D maybe TRBD1 (5 bases). Trimming removed 2 bases from V and 10 bases from J, with 12 bases in between. Looked up from germline, CDR1 is KGHSH and CDR2 is LQKENI. CDR3 length: 14 residues. CDR3 coding DNA: TGTGCCAGCTCACCAGGGGGGAGAGACTCACCCCTCCACTTT. Encoded protein: CASSPGGRDSPLHF.

The rearrangement uses TRBV5-1 and TRBJ2-7, with unresolved D. There are 14 residues in the CDR3. The germline V and J ends were trimmed by 0 bases and 0 bases, with 7 bases remaining between them. Germline CDR1 and CDR2: SGHRS and YFSETQ. The CDR3 sequence: CASSLDRSSYEQYF. The CDR3 nucleotides are TGCGCCAGCAGCTTGGATCGGAGCTCCTACGAGCAGTACTTC.

J is TRBJ1-5 and V is TRBV7-9, with D perhaps TRBD1 (6 bases). The CDR3 runs to 16 residues. V was trimmed by 1 base and J by 4 bases, leaving 14 bases between them. The V gene's germline CDR1 is SEHNR and CDR2 FQNEAQ (reference sequence). CDR3 amino acids: CASSLVAQGKNQPQHF. Here the CDR3 DNA reads TGTGCCAGCAGCTTAGTTGCACAGGGTAAAAATCAGCCCCAGCATTTT.

This clone was counted a single time. The V gene is TRBV6-2 or TRBV6-3, the J gene TRBJ1-5; TRBD1 is a possible D gene (5 bases). The CDR3 has 16 residues. Germline values: CDR1 MNHEY, CDR2 SVGEGT. V dropped 0 bases and J dropped 4 bases, with 13 bases sitting between them. The CDR3 DNA sequence: TGTGCCAGCAGTTACTCGAGTAGGGGCCGGAATCAGCCCCAGCATTTT. It yields the protein CASSYSSRGRNQPQHF.

The chain has TRBV19 and TRBJ1-2; D uncertain. The CDR3 spans 16 residues. V lost 0 bases to trimming and J lost 2 bases, with 13 bases between them. Germline assignment: CDR1 LNHDA and CDR2 SQIVND (reference sequence). The CDR3 coding sequence is TGTGCCAGTAGTATAGATCTGTTTAGTGTCAACTATGGCTACACCTTC. This gives the protein CASSIDLFSVNYGYTF.

J is TRBJ1-6 and V is TRBV5-1, with D possibly TRBD1 on 5 matching bases. The ends were cut back, 0 bases at V and 0 bases at J, with 16 bases in the middle. This CDR3 has 19 residues. CDR1 is SGHRS and CDR2 is YFSETQ in the germline V gene. CDR3 nucleotide sequence: TGCGCCAGCAGCTTGGGGTCCGGGACTTATGGCTCCTATAATTCACCCCTCCACTTT. This translates into CASSLGSGTYGSYNSPLHF.

V usage is TRBV25-1 and J usage is TRBJ1-6; no reliable D call. Looked up from germline, CDR1 is MGHDK and CDR2 is SYGVNS. V lost 7 bases to trimming and J lost 7 bases, with 17 bases between them. This CDR3 spans 15 amino acids. CDR3 residues: CASTSRGKGNSPLHF. CDR3 bases: TGTGCCAGCACCTCTCGAGGGAAGGGAAATTCACCCCTCCACTTT.

In its sample, this clone was seen a few times. V and J are TRBV6-1 and TRBJ2-2; 7 nucleotides match TRBD1. This CDR3 is built from 14 residues. From germline, CDR1 is MNHNS and CDR2 SASEGT. The V segment lost 3 bases and the J segment 5 bases; nucleotides outside the gene matches: 3. CDR3 residues: CASSEIQGTGELFF. The CDR3 coding sequence is TGTGCCAGCAGTGAGATACAGGGGACCGGGGAGCTGTTTTTT.

The chain combines TRBV15 with TRBJ1-3; D gene uncertain. V was shortened by 0 bases and J by 11 bases, with 8 bases between the two germline ends. CDR1 is LNHNV, CDR2 YYDKDF, per germline (reference sequence). The CDR3 contains 12 residues. The CDR3 DNA follows: TGTGCCACCAGCAGAGATCACTCCGCCATATATTTT. Protein sequence: CATSRDHSAIYF.

The V and J genes are TRBV5-1 and TRBJ2-7; 7 bases agree with TRBD1. V shed 0 bases, J shed 3 bases, and the junction held 3 bases outside the gene matches. This CDR3 is built from 14 residues. Per germline, CDR1 SGHRS and CDR2 YFSETQ. In DNA form, the CDR3 reads TGCGCCAGCAGCTTGGTTCAGGGGGACTACGAGCAGTACTTC. It codes for CASSLVQGDYEQYF. The full variable domain, completed using reference TRBV5-1 and TRBJ2-7, is KAGVTQTPRYLIKTRGQQVTLSCSPISGHRSVSWYQQTPGQGLQFLFEYFSETQRNKGNFPGRFSGRQFSNSRSEMNVSTLELGDSALYLCASSLVQGDYEQYFGPGTRLTVT.

The J gene is TRBJ1-5, the V gene TRBV28; D uncertain. V was shortened by 5 bases and J by 7 bases, with 12 bases between the two germline ends. The germline gives CDR1 MDHEN, CDR2 SYDVKM. The CDR3 has 13 residues. In DNA, the CDR3 is TGTGCCAGCAGTCCAACCGAGGAGCAGCCCCAGCATTTT. It encodes CASSPTEEQPQHF.

V usage is TRBV6-5 and J usage is TRBJ1-6, with D perhaps TRBD1 (5 bases). The V gene lost 0 bases and the J gene lost 16 bases, with 10 bases spanning the gap. Germline V gives CDR1 MNHEY, CDR2 SVGAGI. The CDR3 has 12 amino acids. CDR3 coding DNA: TGTGCCAGCAGTTACTCGACAGCCCCTCTCCACTTT. Its protein product is CASSYSTAPLHF.

V and J are TRBV4-1 and TRBJ2-5; 7 bases match TRBD2. Per the germline V gene, CDR1 is MGHRA and CDR2 is YSYEKL. The CDR3 covers 15 residues. Unmatched junction bases numbered 7, after V lost 4 bases and J lost 2 bases. The CDR3 protein is CASSRKLAEQETQYF. The CDR3, as DNA: TGCGCCAGCAGCCGCAAGCTAGCGGAACAAGAGACCCAGTACTTC.

The count of this clone is one. The chain combines TRBV18 with TRBJ1-3; TRBD1 agrees at 7 bases. Germline CDR1 KGHSH, CDR2 LQKENI. The CDR3 totals 14 residues. Trimming cost V 4 bases and J 4 bases; bases outside gene matches: 4. CDR3 in DNA: TGTGCCAGCTCACTACAGGGGCCGGGAAACACCATATATTTT. Its protein is CASSLQGPGNTIYF.

V is TRBV5-4 and J is TRBJ2-1; no clear D. Trimming removed 0 bases from V and 10 bases from J, with 17 bases in between. The CDR3 runs to 15 residues. Germline CDR1 SGHNT, CDR2 YYREEE (reference sequence). The chain's CDR3 is CASSLASRLVGEQFF. The DNA of the CDR3 is TGTGCCAGCAGCTTGGCCTCGAGGCTAGTTGGAGAGCAGTTCTTC.

The CDR3 DNA is TGTGCCAGCAGTTTAGGGCTTCTATCTGGAAACACCATATATTTT. Protein sequence: CASSLGLLSGNTIYF. This chain links TRBV28 with TRBJ1-3, with D hard to call. CDR3 length: 15 residues. Germline V gives CDR1 MDHEN, CDR2 SYDVKM. The V gene lost 2 bases and the J gene lost 1 base, with 9 bases spanning the gap. Complete variable domain (other parts from reference TRBV28 and TRBJ1-3): DVKVTQSSRYLVKRTGEKVFLECVQDMDHENMFWYRQDPGLGLRLIYFSYDVKMKEKGDIPEGYSVSREKKERFSLILESASTNQTSMYLCASSLGLLSGNTIYFGEGSWLTVV.

The chain uses TRBV27 and TRBJ1-2, with TRBD1 matching 7 bases. Germline V lookup: CDR1 MNHEY, CDR2 SMNVEV (reference sequence). Losses at the gene ends were 11 bases for V and 7 bases for J; bases not matched to a gene: 13. The CDR3 has 13 residues. The CDR3 coding sequence is TGTGCCCATACGGACAGGTACCTTGGTGGCTACACCTTC. Protein sequence: CAHTDRYLGGYTF.

This sequence joins TRBV12-3 or TRBV12-4 and TRBJ1-2; D gene uncertain. The CDR3 loop spans 11 amino acids. Trimming left V 3 bases short and J 6 bases short, with 5 bases between. The CDR3 sequence is CASSFSDGYTF. As DNA, the CDR3 is TGTGCCAGCAGTTTCTCGGATGGCTACACCTTC.

The chain uses TRBV27 and TRBJ2-5; weak D call: TRBD2 (7 bases). From germline, CDR1 is MNHEY and CDR2 SMNVEV (reference sequence). V shed 7 bases and J shed 5 bases, with 17 bases lying between them. This CDR3 has 14 residues. The CDR3 bases are TGTGCCAGCATGGGGGGGGCCTTAACGGAGACCCAGTACTTC. It is translated as CASMGGALTETQYF.